This T cell receptor beta chain was sequenced for a study of cytomegalovirus exposure and HLA in healthy donors. Study results and limitations: In an earlier analysis, in some 500 donors, most V segments appeared productive either ~87% or ~30% of the time. Several of the most significant clusters were apparently associated with common viral pathogens in a later analysis.

Primers for the PCR totalled 60 Vbeta and 13 Jbeta. Method: immunoSEQ multiplex PCR; TCRdb's copy keeps in-frame clones and lacks some. Of tens of thousands of clones listed, approximately 76% were seen once; the top ten hold 5% to 7%. Comments on this clone: Its antigen is unidentified.

Germline CDR1 and CDR2: SGDLS and YYNGEE. J lost 4 bases, V lost 0 bases, and 4 bases had no gene match. The CDR3 length is 16 residues. Sequences were obtained from PBMCs. This chain uses TRBV9 with TRBJ1-3, with 10 nucleotides matching TRBD1. The sequence came from a man over 45 in good health and CMV-seronegative. CDR3 amino acids: CASSVARDRGGNTIYF. The CDR3 DNA reads as TGTGCCAGCAGCGTAGCCCGGGACAGGGGAGGAAACACCATATATTTT. Variable domain in full (rest from reference TRBV9 and TRBJ1-3): DSGVTQTPKHLITATGQRVTLRCSPRSGDLSVYWYQQSLDQGLQFLIQYYNGEERAKGNILERFSAQQFPDLHSELNLSSLELGDSALYFCASSVARDRGGNTIYFGEGSWLTVV.